This T cell receptor beta chain comes out of a study of cytomegalovirus exposure and HLA in healthy donors. Trimming cost V 4 bases and J 6 bases, with 11 bases left between them. This CDR3 has 13 residues. Germline assignment: CDR1 LNHDA and CDR2 SQIVND (reference sequence). Concerning this clone: Its cognate antigen is unknown.

Study-wide results and caveats: A later analysis reported that several of the most significant clusters appeared to be linked to common viral pathogens, among them Epstein-Barr virus. An observed cluster of highly shared sequence variants was recorded as a likely sequencing artifact. Cytomegalovirus status was reportedly diagnosed by the classifier with high specificity and sensitivity.

Primers: 60 Vbeta forward and 13 Jbeta reverse. Profiled with immunoSEQ multiplex PCR; TCRdb holds only in-frame clones, not every one. The sample lists about 150,000 clones; 70% were seen once. The receptor was derived from a woman aged 55-70 years in good health and CMV-seropositive. The chain couples TRBV19 to TRBJ2-3; tentatively, D is TRBD1 (6 bases). The source material was PBMCs. The CDR3 nucleotides read TGTGCCAGTAGTAACAGGGTTGGTGATACGCAGTATTTT. It translates to CASSNRVGDTQYF.